This T cell receptor beta chain was sequenced for a study of blood T cell repertoires in COVID-19. Study background: Whether acute or convalescent, the COVID-19 samples came from the United States, Italy and Spain. The cDNA or gDNA used as material had been derived from T cells, B-cell-depleted T cells, or PBMCs.

Trimming removed 4 bases at V and 7 bases at J, with 16 bases between. The CDR3 is made up of 14 amino acids. Germline-derived CDR1 and CDR2 are LNHNV and YYDKDF (reference sequence). Original processing methods: The authors estimated nucleated cell counts from reference gene primer amplification. The data were produced by immunoSEQ multiplex PCR, yet TCRdb's version contains in-frame clones alone and is incomplete. That table is the source of V, J and clone size, and D and trimming were worked out from the DNA. The table records about 190,000 clones, nearly 90% of them present only once. The chain combines TRBV15 with TRBJ2-5; D is possibly TRBD2 (6 bases). This TCR derives from a man aged 50-59 years with acute or convalescent COVID-19. Input material: peripheral blood. The CDR3 reads CATSTVGGTGTQYF. DNA of the CDR3: TGTGCCACCAGCACCGTGGGGGGTACGGGGACCCAGTACTTC.